The 7 T cell receptor beta chains reported below all come from one sample, sequenced in a study of blood T cell repertoires in COVID-19. Some clones are missing from TCRdb's copy, which holds only in-frame ones; the method was immunoSEQ multiplex PCR. The data contain roughly 100,000 clones, more than 65% of them seen just once; the ten biggest clones take up 15% to 20%. The sample consisted of peripheral blood. These receptors all stem from an elderly woman with active or convalescent COVID-19.

The chain carries TRBV7-6 and TRBJ2-7; 7 bases match TRBD2. The ends lost 3 bases at V and 4 bases at J; junction bases unmatched: 9. The CDR3 runs 15 residues. Germline V CDR1 and CDR2: SGHVS, FNYEAQ. The CDR3 nucleotides read TGTGCCAGCAGCTTCTCCGAGGGGAGGGAATACGAGCAGTACTTC. It translates to CASSFSEGREYEQYF.

This clone was recorded a few times. The rearrangement joins TRBV2 to TRBJ2-6, with D unclear. The CDR3 contains 14 residues. The germline V and J ends were trimmed by 7 bases and 0 bases, with 7 bases remaining between them. Germline V CDR1 and CDR2: SNHLY, FYNNEI. DNA for the CDR3: TGTGCCAGCATGCAGTTCTCTGGGGCCAACGTCCTGACTTTC. Amino acid sequence: CASMQFSGANVLTF.

CDR3 residues: CATSGQVGETQYF. CDR3 DNA sequence: TGTGCCACTTCGGGACAGGTCGGGGAGACCCAGTACTTC. The chain joins TRBV15 to TRBJ2-5; 8 positions agree with TRBD1. The J segment lost 5 bases and the V segment lost 9 bases, leaving 8 bases of the junction unmatched. The CDR3 loop spans 13 amino acids. Germline values: CDR1 LNHNV, CDR2 YYDKDF (reference sequence).

V and J are TRBV7-3 and TRBJ2-2, with TRBD2 identical over 11 bases. V lost 5 bases to trimming and J lost 13 bases; unmatched junction nucleotides: 3. The CDR3 has 12 amino acids. The V gene's germline CDR1 is SGHTA and CDR2 FQGTGA. The CDR3, as DNA: TGTGCCAGCAGCCCTGGGACTAGCGGGCTGTTTTTT. It translates to CASSPGTSGLFF.

This sequence joins TRBV7-2 and TRBJ2-4, with D maybe TRBD2 (5 bases). Trimming shortened V by 5 bases and J by 0 bases, and 14 bases separated the two germline ends. The CDR3 totals 16 residues. The germline CDR1 and CDR2 sequences are SGHTA and FQGNSA. The CDR3 loop is CASSPTTAGAKNIQYF. The CDR3 coding sequence is TGTGCCAGCAGCCCTACTACGGCGGGAGCCAAAAACATTCAGTACTTC.

The chain recombines TRBV18 with TRBJ1-1; D gene unclear. V was cut by 4 bases and J by 4 bases, with 13 bases left in between. CDR1 is KGHSH and CDR2 is LQKENI in the germline V gene. The CDR3 consists of 14 residues. The CDR3 loop reads CASSLKDGGTEAFF. CDR3 bases: TGTGCCAGCTCACTTAAGGACGGAGGCACTGAAGCTTTCTTT.

The chain recombines TRBV5-6 with TRBJ2-7; no reliable D call. Germline V gives CDR1 SGHDT, CDR2 YYEEEE. The CDR3 has 14 residues. V lost 4 bases, J lost 7 bases, and 18 bases lay in between. The CDR3, as DNA: TGTGCCAGCAGCCCCGCGCTATTCGGGTCGGAGCAGTACTTC. Translation gives CASSPALFGSEQYF.